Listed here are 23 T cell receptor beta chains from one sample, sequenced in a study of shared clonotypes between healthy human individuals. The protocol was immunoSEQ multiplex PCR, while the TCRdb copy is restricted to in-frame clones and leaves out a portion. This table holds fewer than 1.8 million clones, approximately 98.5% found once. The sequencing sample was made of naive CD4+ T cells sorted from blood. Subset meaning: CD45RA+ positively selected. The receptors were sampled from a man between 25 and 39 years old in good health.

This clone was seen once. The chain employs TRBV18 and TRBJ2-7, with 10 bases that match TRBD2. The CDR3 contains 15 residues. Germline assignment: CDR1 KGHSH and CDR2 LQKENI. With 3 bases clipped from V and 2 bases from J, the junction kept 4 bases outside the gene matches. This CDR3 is CASSPVAGGTYEQYF. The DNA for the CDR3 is TGTGCCAGCTCACCTGTAGCGGGAGGTACCTACGAGCAGTACTTC.

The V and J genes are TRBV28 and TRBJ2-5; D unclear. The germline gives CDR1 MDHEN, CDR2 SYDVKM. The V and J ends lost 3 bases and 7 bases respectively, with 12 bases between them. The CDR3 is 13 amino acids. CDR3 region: CASSFDGLRTQYF. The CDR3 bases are TGTGCCAGCAGTTTCGACGGCCTTAGGACCCAGTACTTC.

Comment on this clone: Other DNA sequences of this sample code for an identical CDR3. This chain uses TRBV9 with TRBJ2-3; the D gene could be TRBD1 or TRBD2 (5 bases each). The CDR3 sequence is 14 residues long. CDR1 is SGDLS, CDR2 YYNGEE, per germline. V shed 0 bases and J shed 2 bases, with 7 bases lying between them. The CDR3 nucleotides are TGTGCCAGCAGCGTAGGGGGGTTCACAGATACGCAGTATTTT. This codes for CASSVGGFTDTQYF.

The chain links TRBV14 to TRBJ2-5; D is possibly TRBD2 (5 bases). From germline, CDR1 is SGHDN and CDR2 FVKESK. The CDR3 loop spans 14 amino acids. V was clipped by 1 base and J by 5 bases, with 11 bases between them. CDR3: CASSQATRLETQYF. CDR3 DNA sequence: TGTGCCAGCAGCCAAGCCACTAGGTTGGAGACCCAGTACTTC.

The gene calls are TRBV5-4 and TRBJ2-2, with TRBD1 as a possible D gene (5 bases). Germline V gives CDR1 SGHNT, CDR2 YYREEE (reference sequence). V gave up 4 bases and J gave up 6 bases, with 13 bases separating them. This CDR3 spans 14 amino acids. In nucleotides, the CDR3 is TGTGCCAGCAGCCCTTCAGGGATGGCCGGGGAGCTGTTTTTT. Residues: CASSPSGMAGELFF.

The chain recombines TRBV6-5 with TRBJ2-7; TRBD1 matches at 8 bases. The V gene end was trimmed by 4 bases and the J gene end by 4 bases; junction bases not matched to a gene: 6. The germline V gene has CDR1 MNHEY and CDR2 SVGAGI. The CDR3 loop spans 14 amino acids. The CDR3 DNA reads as TGTGCCAGCAGTTTGACAGGGGCGCTATACGAGCAGTACTTC. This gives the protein CASSLTGALYEQYF.

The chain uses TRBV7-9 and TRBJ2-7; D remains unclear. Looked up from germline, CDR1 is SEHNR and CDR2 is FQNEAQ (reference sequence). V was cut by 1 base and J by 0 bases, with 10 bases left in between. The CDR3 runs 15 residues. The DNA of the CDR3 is TGTGCCAGCAGCTTAGTAGGAGAGAGCTCCTACGAGCAGTACTTC. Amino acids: CASSLVGESSYEQYF. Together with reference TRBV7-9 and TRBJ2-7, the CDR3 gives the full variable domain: DTGVSQNPRHKITKRGQNVTFRCDPISEHNRLYWYRQTLGQGPEFLTYFQNEAQLEKSRLLSDRFSAERPKGSFSTLEIQRTEQGDSAMYLCASSLVGESSYEQYFGPGTRLTVT.

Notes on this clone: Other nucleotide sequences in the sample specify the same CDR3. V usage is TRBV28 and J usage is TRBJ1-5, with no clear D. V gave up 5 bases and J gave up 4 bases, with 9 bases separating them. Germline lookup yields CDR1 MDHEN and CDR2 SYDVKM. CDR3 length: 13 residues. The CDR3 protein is CASSIGRNQPQHF. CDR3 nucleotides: TGTGCCAGCAGTATAGGGCGAAATCAGCCCCAGCATTTT.

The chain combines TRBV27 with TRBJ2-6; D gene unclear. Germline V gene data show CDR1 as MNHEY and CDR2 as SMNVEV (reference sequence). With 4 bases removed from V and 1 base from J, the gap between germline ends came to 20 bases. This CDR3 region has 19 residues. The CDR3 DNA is TGTGCCAGCAGTTCCCCGGGTCGTCTGGGGTTATCTGGGGCCAACGTCCTGACTTTC. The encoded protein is CASSSPGRLGLSGANVLTF.

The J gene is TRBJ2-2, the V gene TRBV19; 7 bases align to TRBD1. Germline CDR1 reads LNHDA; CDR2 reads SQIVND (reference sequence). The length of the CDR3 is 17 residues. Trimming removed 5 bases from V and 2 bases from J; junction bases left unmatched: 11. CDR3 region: CASSVVQGQLNTGELFF. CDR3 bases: TGTGCCAGTAGTGTAGTGCAGGGACAGCTCAACACCGGGGAGCTGTTTTTT.

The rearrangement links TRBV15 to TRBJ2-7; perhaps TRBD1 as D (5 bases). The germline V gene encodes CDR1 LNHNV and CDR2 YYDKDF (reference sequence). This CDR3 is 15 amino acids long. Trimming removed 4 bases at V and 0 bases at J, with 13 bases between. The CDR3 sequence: CATSKGSYSSYEQYF. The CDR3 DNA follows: TGTGCCACCAGCAAGGGGTCTTACAGCTCCTACGAGCAGTACTTC.

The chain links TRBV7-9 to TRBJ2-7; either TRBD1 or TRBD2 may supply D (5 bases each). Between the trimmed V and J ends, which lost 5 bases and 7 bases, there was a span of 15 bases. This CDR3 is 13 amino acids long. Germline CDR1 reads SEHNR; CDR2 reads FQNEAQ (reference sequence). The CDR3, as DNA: TGTGCCAGCAGCACCATCGGGGCAGGAGAGCAGTACTTC. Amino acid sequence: CASSTIGAGEQYF.

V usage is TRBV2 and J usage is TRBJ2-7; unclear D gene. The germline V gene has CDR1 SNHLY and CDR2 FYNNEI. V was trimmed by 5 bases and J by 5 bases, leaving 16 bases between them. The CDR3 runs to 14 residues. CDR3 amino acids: CASSKQTNLDEQYF. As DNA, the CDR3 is TGTGCCAGCAGTAAACAGACCAACCTCGACGAGCAGTACTTC.

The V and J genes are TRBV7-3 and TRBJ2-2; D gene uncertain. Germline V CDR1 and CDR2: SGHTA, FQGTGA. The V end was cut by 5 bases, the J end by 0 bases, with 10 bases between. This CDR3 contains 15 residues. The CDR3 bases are TGTGCCAGCAGCCTACACCGCGCGAACACCGGGGAGCTGTTTTTT. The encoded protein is CASSLHRANTGELFF.

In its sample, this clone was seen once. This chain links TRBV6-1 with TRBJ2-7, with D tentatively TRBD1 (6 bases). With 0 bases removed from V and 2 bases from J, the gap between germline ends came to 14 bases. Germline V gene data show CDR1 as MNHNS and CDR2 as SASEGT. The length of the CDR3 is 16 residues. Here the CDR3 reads CASSEAQRQETYEQYF. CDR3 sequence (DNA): TGTGCCAGCAGTGAAGCCCAGAGACAGGAAACCTACGAGCAGTACTTC.

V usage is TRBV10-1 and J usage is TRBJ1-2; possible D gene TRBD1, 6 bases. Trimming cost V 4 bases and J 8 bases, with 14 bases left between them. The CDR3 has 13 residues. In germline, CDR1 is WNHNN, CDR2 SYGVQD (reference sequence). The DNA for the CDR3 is TGCGCCAGCAGTGCCCACAGGGCGGGAGGCTACACCTTC. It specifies CASSAHRAGGYTF.

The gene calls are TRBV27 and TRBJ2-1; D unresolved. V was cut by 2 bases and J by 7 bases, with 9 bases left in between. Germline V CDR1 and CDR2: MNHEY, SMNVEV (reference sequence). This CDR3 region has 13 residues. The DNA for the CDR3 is TGTGCCAGCAGTTTAATCTCGTGGAATGAGCAGTTCTTC. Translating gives CASSLISWNEQFF.

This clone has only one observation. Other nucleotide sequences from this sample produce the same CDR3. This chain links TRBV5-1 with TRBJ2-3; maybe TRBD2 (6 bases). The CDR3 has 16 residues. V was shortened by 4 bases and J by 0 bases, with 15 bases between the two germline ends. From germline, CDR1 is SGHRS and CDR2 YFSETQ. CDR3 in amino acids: CASSLPLAASTDTQYF. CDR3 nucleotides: TGCGCCAGCAGCCTCCCATTAGCGGCCAGCACAGATACGCAGTATTTT.

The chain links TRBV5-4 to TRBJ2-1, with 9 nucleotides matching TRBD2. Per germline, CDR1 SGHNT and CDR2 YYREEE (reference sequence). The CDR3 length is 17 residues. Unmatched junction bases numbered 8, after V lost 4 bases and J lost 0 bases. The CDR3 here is CASSRLAGGSSYNEQFF. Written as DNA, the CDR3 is TGTGCCAGCAGCCGCTTGGCGGGAGGGAGCTCCTACAATGAGCAGTTCTTC.

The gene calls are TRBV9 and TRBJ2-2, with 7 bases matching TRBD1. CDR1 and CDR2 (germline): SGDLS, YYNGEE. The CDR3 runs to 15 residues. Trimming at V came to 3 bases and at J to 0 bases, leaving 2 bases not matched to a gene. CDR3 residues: CASSEGTANTGELFF. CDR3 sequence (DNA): TGTGCCAGCAGCGAGGGGACAGCGAACACCGGGGAGCTGTTTTTT.

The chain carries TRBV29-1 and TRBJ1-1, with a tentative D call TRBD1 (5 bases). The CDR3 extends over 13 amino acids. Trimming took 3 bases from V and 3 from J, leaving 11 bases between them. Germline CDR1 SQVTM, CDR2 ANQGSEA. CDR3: CSVEAGFDTEAFF. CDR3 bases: TGCAGCGTTGAGGCAGGGTTCGACACTGAAGCTTTCTTT.

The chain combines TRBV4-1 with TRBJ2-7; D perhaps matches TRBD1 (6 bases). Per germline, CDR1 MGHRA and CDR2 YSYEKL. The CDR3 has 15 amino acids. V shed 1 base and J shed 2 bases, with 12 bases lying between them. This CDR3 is CASSQGAGVPYEQYF. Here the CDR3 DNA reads TGCGCCAGCAGCCAAGGGGCAGGGGTTCCCTACGAGCAGTACTTC.

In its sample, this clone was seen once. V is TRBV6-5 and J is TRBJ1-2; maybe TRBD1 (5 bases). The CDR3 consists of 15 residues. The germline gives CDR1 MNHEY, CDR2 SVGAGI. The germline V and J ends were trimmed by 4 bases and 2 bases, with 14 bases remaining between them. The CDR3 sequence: CASSLGWAGNYGYTF. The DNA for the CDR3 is TGTGCCAGCAGTTTGGGTTGGGCAGGGAACTATGGCTACACCTTC.